These T cell receptor beta chains were read from a single sample in a study of T cell responses to AZD1222 COVID-19 vaccine. Repertoires were generated with immunoSEQ multiplex PCR, while TCRdb's copy carries only in-frame clones and drops some. The sample lists around 170,000 clones, more than 75% occurring once. The specimen comprised peripheral blood, sampled on day 0 of AZD1222 vaccination. The receptors originated from an adult in good health. CDR3s include the opening cysteine and the closing phenylalanine or tryptophan. The D gene is left open where the match is weak. Size values are once, few and many counts, or a class for expanded clones, and some rows have none.

>NA|NA|TRBJ1-2|TRBV2
CASIAVNYGYTF
TGTGCCAGCATTGCAGTTAACTATGGCTACACCTTC
>few|NA|TRBJ1-3|TRBV13
CASSLLGGGNTIYF
TGTGCCAGCAGCTTACTAGGCGGGGGGAACACCATATATTTT
>NA|NA|TRBJ1-3|TRBV5-4
CASSLNSYSGNTIYF
TGTGCCAGCAGCTTGAACAGTTACTCTGGAAACACCATATATTTT
>NA|NA|TRBJ1-6|TRBV2
CASTQETFPPLHF
TGTGCCAGCACGCAGGAAACCTTTCCACCCCTCCACTTT
>NA|TRBD1|TRBJ2-2|TRBV24-1
CATSGDRGTLTGELFF
TGTGCCACCAGTGGAGACAGGGGGACTTTAACCGGGGAGCTGTTTTTT
>NA|TRBD1|TRBJ2-1|TRBV5-6
CASSRLLSGQGDNEQFF
TGTGCCAGCAGCCGACTCCTCTCTGGACAGGGGGACAATGAGCAGTTCTTC
>NA|NA|TRBJ1-1|TRBV6-2/TRBV6-3
CASSDTGQITEAFF
TGTGCCAGCAGTGATACAGGACAGATCACTGAAGCTTTCTTT
>NA|NA|TRBJ2-7|TRBV3-1/TRBV3-2
CASSSTRRGDYEQYF
TGTGCCAGCAGCTCAACCCGCAGGGGGGACTACGAGCAGTACTTC
>NA|NA|TRBJ1-3|TRBV3-1/TRBV3-2
CASSHWTGNTIYF
TGTGCCAGTAGCCACTGGACGGGAAACACCATATATTTT
>NA|NA|TRBJ2-5|TRBV15
CATSRARFEETQYF
TGTGCCACCAGCAGAGCTAGGTTCGAAGAGACCCAGTACTTC
>NA|TRBD1|TRBJ1-6|TRBV19
CATTQGAYNSPLHF
TGTGCCACTACACAGGGGGCGTATAATTCACCCCTCCACTTT
>many|NA|TRBJ2-7|TRBV5-6
CASSLQPPTYEQYF
TGTGCCAGCAGCTTGCAGCCTCCCACCTACGAGCAGTACTTC
>once|NA|TRBJ2-4|TRBV27
CASSTQNIQYF
TGTGCCAGCAGTACTCAAAACATTCAGTACTTC
>NA|NA|TRBJ2-5|TRBV2
CASSEILAVKETQYF
TGTGCCAGCAGTGAAATCCTTGCAGTTAAAGAGACCCAGTACTTC
>NA|TRBD2|TRBJ2-1|TRBV27
CATAPGLAGGSGQFF
TGTGCCACCGCGCCGGGACTAGCGGGGGGGTCGGGGCAGTTCTTC
>few|NA|TRBJ1-1|TRBV28
CASSFVRGSEAFF
TGTGCCAGCAGTTTTGTCAGGGGTTCTGAAGCTTTCTTT
>once|NA|TRBJ1-1|TRBV5-1
CASSWESMNTEAFF
TGCGCCAGCAGCTGGGAGTCCATGAACACTGAAGCTTTCTTT
>NA|NA|TRBJ1-1|TRBV7-9
CASSQSGGLGAFF
TGTGCCAGCAGCCAAAGTGGTGGGTTAGGAGCTTTCTTT
>NA|NA|TRBJ1-5|TRBV7-9
CASSLLGGDRQPQHF
TGTGCCAGCAGCTTATTAGGCGGGGACCGCCAGCCCCAGCATTTT
>NA|NA|TRBJ2-7|TRBV4-1
CASSQDGTTYEQYF
TGCGCCAGCAGCCAAGATGGGACGACCTACGAGCAGTACTTC
>NA|TRBD1|TRBJ2-7|TRBV28
CASSSTGTSYEQYF
TGTGCCAGCAGTTCGACAGGGACCTCCTACGAGCAGTACTTC
>once|NA|TRBJ2-7|TRBV5-1
CASSREGTYEQYF
TGCGCCAGCAGCAGGGAAGGTACCTACGAGCAGTACTTC
>NA|NA|TRBJ2-7|TRBV12-2
CASRLKGAACYEQYF
TGTGCAAGTCGCTTAAAAGGGGCCGCATGTTACGAGCAGTACTTC
>NA|NA|TRBJ2-7|TRBV5-4
CASSRGQGEQYF
TGTGCCAGCAGCCGGGGGCAGGGCGAGCAGTACTTC
>NA|TRBD2|TRBJ2-7|TRBV27
CASSLSAGGSYEQYF
TGTGCCAGCAGTTTATCGGCGGGAGGCTCCTACGAGCAGTACTTC
>NA|NA|TRBJ1-4|TRBV5-6
CASSRRGTNEKLFF
TGTGCCAGCAGCCGGCGGGGAACTAATGAAAAACTGTTTTTT
>NA|TRBD2|TRBJ2-1|TRBV28
CASSQHAGLAGAYNEQFF
TGTGCCAGCAGTCAACACGCGGGACTAGCGGGAGCCTACAATGAGCAGTTCTTC
>once|NA|TRBJ2-4|TRBV27
CASRDGQTSKNIQYF
TGTGCCAGCAGGGACGGCCAGACATCCAAAAACATTCAGTACTTC
>few|NA|TRBJ2-2|TRBV28
CASIAAGLTGELFF
TGTGCCAGCATCGCCGCAGGGCTCACCGGGGAGCTGTTTTTT
>NA|NA|TRBJ1-1|TRBV9
CASSVAGENTEAFF
TGTGCCAGCAGCGTAGCGGGAGAGAACACTGAAGCTTTCTTT
>once|NA|TRBJ2-7|TRBV2
CAGHNERLSYEQYF
TGTGCCGGCCACAACGAGCGGCTTTCCTACGAGCAGTACTTC
>few|TRBD2|TRBJ2-1|TRBV19
CASTTRKRESSYNEQFF
TGTGCCAGTACTACCAGAAAGCGGGAGAGCTCCTACAATGAGCAGTTCTTC
>once|NA|TRBJ2-7|TRBV6-4
CASIRSRREQYF
TGTGCCAGCATCAGATCGCGGCGGGAGCAGTACTTC
>NA|NA|TRBJ2-7|TRBV27
CASSLLLGAHSGEQYF
TGTGCCAGCAGTTTACTACTGGGCGCCCATTCGGGGGAGCAGTACTTC
>once|NA|TRBJ1-4|TRBV4-1
CASSQGYGAKVEKLFF
TGCGCCAGCAGCCAAGGTTACGGGGCCAAAGTAGAAAAACTGTTTTTT
>NA|NA|TRBJ1-5|TRBV15
CATSRDGRVNQPQHF
TGTGCCACCAGCAGAGATGGGCGGGTAAATCAGCCCCAGCATTTT
>few|NA|TRBJ1-2|TRBV24-1
CATSDPDGNYGYTF
TGTGCCACCAGTGACCCCGACGGTAACTATGGCTACACCTTC
>few|NA|TRBJ2-7|TRBV9
CASSVDGDGYEQYF
TGTGCCAGCAGCGTGGATGGGGACGGCTACGAGCAGTACTTC
>NA|TRBD2|TRBJ2-3|TRBV5-1
CASSWGLAGADTQYF
TGCGCCAGCAGCTGGGGACTAGCGGGAGCAGATACGCAGTATTTT
>few|NA|TRBJ2-7|TRBV11-3
CASSLRGGDYEQYF
TGTGCCAGCAGCCTACGGGGCGGAGACTACGAGCAGTACTTC
>NA|TRBD1|TRBJ2-3|TRBV29-1
CSVEERDRSPDTQYF
TGCAGCGTTGAAGAGCGGGACAGGAGCCCAGATACGCAGTATTTT
>NA|TRBD1|TRBJ1-6|TRBV5-1
CASSYLDRESPLHF
TGCGCCAGCAGCTACCTCGACAGGGAATCACCCCTCCACTTT
>NA|NA|TRBJ1-1|TRBV7-2
CASSLGASAFF
TGTGCCAGCAGCCTTGGAGCAAGCGCTTTCTTT
>NA|NA|TRBJ1-4|TRBV4-1
CASSPLTGLRDEKLFF
TGCGCCAGCAGCCCCCTTACAGGGTTAAGGGATGAAAAACTGTTTTTT
>NA|NA|TRBJ1-4|TRBV7-9
CASSLVRNGQSEKLFF
TGTGCCAGCAGCTTAGTTAGGAATGGACAGTCTGAAAAACTGTTTTTT
>NA|TRBD2|TRBJ2-7|TRBV5-6
CASSFGTSGYEQYF
TGTGCCAGCAGCTTTGGGACTAGCGGCTACGAGCAGTACTTC
>NA|TRBD1|TRBJ2-1|TRBV6-6
CASSPPLGQGRYNEQFF
TGTGCCAGCAGTCCCCCCCTTGGACAGGGACGGTACAATGAGCAGTTCTTC
>NA|TRBD1|TRBJ2-7|TRBV5-1
CASSLGDSSYEQYF
TGCGCCAGCAGCTTGGGGGACAGCTCCTACGAGCAGTACTTC
>NA|TRBD1|TRBJ1-3|TRBV7-2
CASSLVGWGQGANTIYF
TGTGCCAGCAGCCTAGTCGGATGGGGACAGGGGGCAAACACCATATATTTT